The present T cell receptor beta chain was sequenced within a study of immune evolution from preneoplasia to lung adenocarcinoma. Study results and caveats: Normal lung had the highest top T cell clone frequencies.

The CDR3 is 13 residues long. Germline values: CDR1 SGHRS, CDR2 YFSETQ. Sequencing was performed with immunoSEQ multiplex PCR; in TCRdb, only in-frame clones are kept and a portion is missing. Here the sample spans 2,500 to 3,000 clones, 80% being singletons. Remarks on this clone: Its cognate antigen is unknown. Relative to the germline gene, one junction end is altered; a read error may explain this.

Resections took place in Japan or China from the mid-2010s to the late 2010s. After pathologic assessment, macro-dissection selected premalignant or tumor cells for extraction. V and J are TRBV5-1 and TRBJ2-7; D is possibly TRBD2 (6 bases). This sequence originates from a person aged 60-79 years with invasive lung adenocarcinoma. Sequenced input: FFPE invasive lung adenocarcinoma tissue. Here the CDR3 reads CSSSLEGAYEQYF. The CDR3 nucleotides are TGCTCCAGCAGCTTGGAGGGCGCGTACGAGCAGTACTTC.